This record covers a single TCR beta chain. Its specificity is unknown. Assay: immunoSEQ multiplex PCR; the TCRdb copy retains only in-frame clones and omits some. The sample shows around 600,000 clones, approximately 95% of them seen only once. The source of the sample is a study of shared clonotypes between healthy human individuals. Regarding the study as a whole: It was only blood that was sampled, and tissue repertoires likely differ. For naive CD4 cells, 4.5% to 6.5% of clonotypes were shared across a handful of donors. The study generally estimated greater richness for naive than memory subsets.

V gave up 4 bases and J gave up 5 bases, with 16 bases separating them. CDR1 SGHTS and CDR2 YDEGEE come from the germline V gene. The CDR3 spans 15 residues. Naive CD8 isolation took CD45RO-negative cells positively selected for CCR7 and excluded terminally differentiated effector memory CD45RA+ cells. The receptor's source is a woman under 40 in good health. This chain uses TRBV5-8 with TRBJ2-1; D may be TRBD1 or TRBD2 (5 bases each). Sequenced material: naive CD8+ T cells sorted from blood. Here the CDR3 DNA reads TGTGCCAGCAGCCCGGGACCGAACCCCAACAATGAGCAGTTCTTC. It is translated as CASSPGPNPNNEQFF.